Described below is a single T cell receptor (beta chain) sequence and its context. Its antigen is not identified. Sequenced by immunoSEQ multiplex PCR; TCRdb stores in-frame clones only, minus some. The sample contains about 87,000 clones, about 88% of which appear only once. The CDR3 sequence is 14 residues long. V lost 4 bases to trimming and J lost 3 bases; unmatched junction nucleotides: 1. Germline CDR1 MNHEY, CDR2 SMNVEV (reference sequence). In chemo-refractory metastatic non-small-cell lung cancer, patients got ipilimumab CTLA-4 blockade together with focal radiation. This specimen belongs to a study of radiotherapy plus CTLA-4 blockade in lung cancer. Notes on the study in general: Dynamics of early blood T cell clones, together with interferon-beta, were reportedly the best predictors of response. TCR clones originating in tumors grew in number in blood after radiotherapy plus ipilimumab.

The sequence came from a human donor with non-small cell lung cancer that progressed on radiotherapy plus ipilimumab. The source was peripheral blood, collected from a patient treated with radiotherapy plus ipilimumab. The V gene is TRBV27, the J gene TRBJ2-1, with TRBD2 matching 9 bases. The CDR3 reads CASSSSGIYNEQFF. DNA of the CDR3: TGTGCCAGCAGTTCTAGCGGGATCTACAATGAGCAGTTCTTC.